This TCR beta chain was recorded in a study of technical replicates of blood from several donors. Looked up from germline, CDR1 is SEHNR and CDR2 is FQNEAQ (reference sequence). The germline V and J ends were trimmed by 5 bases and 5 bases, with 14 bases remaining between them. The CDR3 loop spans 14 amino acids. Clones were sequenced by immunoSEQ multiplex PCR, and TCRdb holds only the in-frame ones, with some missing. There are around 78,000 clones in the sample; approximately 95% occur only once, and under 0.3% lies in the top ten. The clonotype originates from a human donor in good health. The specimen sequenced was T cells isolated from PBMCs. This rearrangement joins TRBV7-9 to TRBJ2-3; the D is unclear. CDR3 DNA: TGTGCCAGCAGCCACCCCTCTAGAGGAGATACGCAGTATTTT. Its translation is CASSHPSRGDTQYF.